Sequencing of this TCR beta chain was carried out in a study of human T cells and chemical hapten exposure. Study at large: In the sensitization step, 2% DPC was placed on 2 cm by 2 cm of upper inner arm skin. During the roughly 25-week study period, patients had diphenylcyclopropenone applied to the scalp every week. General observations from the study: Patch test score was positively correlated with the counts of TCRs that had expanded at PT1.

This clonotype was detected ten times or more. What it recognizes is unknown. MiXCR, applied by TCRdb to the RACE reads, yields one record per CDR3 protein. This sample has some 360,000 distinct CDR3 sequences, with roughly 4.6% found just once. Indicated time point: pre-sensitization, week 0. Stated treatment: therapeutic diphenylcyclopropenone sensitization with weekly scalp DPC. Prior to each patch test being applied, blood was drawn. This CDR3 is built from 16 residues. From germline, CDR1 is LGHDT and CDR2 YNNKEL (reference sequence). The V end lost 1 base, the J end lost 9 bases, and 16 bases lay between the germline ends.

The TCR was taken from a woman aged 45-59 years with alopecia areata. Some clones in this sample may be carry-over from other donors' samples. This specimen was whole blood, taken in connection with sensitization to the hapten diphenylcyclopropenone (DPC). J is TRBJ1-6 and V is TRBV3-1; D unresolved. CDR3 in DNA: TGTGCCAGCAGCCAAGGTGAGGAGGTCCGGAGTTCACCCCTCCACTTT. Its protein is CASSQGEEVRSSPLHF.